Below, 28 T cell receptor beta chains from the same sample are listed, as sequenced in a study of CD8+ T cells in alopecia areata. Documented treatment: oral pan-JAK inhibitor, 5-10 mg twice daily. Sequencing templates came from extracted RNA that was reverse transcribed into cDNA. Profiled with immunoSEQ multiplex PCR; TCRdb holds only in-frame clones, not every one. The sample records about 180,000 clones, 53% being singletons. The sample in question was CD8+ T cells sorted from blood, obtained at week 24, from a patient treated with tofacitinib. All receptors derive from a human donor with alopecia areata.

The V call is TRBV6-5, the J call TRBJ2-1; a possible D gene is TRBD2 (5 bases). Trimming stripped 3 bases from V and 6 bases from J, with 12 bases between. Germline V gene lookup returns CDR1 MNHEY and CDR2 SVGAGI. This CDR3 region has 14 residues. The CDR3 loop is CASSYTGFGNEQFF. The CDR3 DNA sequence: TGTGCCAGCAGTTATACGGGATTCGGCAATGAGCAGTTCTTC.

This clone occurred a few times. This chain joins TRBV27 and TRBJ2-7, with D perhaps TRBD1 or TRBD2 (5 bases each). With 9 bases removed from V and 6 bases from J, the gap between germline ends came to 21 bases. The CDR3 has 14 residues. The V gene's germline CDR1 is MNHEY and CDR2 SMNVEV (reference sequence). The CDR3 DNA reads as TGTGCCAGTACCCCGGGGCTGGGTACGGGCGAGCAGTACTTC. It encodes CASTPGLGTGEQYF.

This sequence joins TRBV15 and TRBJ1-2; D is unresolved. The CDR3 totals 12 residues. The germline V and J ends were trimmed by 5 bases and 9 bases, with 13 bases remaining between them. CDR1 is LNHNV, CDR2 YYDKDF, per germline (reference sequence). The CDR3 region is CATSESRRSYTF. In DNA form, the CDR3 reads TGTGCCACCAGCGAGAGTCGGCGGAGCTACACCTTC.

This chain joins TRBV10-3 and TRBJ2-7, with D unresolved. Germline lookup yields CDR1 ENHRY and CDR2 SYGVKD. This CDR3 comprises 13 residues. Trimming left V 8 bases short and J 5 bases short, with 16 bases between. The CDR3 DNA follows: TGTGCCATCGGGGTTAAGGCTCTCGACGAGCAGTACTTC. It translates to CAIGVKALDEQYF.

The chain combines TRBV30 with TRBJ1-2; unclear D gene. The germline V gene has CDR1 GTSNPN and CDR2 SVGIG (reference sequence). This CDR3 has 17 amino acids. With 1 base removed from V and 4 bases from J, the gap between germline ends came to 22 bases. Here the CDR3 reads CAWSAGTELGTFYGYTF. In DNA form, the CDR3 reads TGTGCCTGGAGTGCCGGAACAGAACTGGGAACCTTCTATGGCTACACCTTC.

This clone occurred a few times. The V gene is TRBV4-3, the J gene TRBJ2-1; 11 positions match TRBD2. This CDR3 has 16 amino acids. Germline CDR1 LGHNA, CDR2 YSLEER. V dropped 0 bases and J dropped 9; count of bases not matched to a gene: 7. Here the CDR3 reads CASSQDLAGGPSEQFF. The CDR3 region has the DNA TGCGCCAGCAGCCAAGACTTAGCGGGGGGGCCGAGTGAGCAGTTCTTC.

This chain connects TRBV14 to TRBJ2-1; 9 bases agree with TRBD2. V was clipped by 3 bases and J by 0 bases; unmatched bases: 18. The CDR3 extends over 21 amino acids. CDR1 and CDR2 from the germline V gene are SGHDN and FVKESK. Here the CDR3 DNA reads TGTGCCAGCAGCCACCATCCTGGGCTAGCGGGGTTTAGTTCCTCCTACAATGAGCAGTTCTTC. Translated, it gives CASSHHPGLAGFSSSYNEQFF.

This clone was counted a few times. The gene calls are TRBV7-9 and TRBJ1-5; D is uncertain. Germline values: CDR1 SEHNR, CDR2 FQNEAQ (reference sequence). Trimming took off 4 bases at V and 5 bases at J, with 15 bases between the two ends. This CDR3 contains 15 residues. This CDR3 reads CASSSSEEPYQPQHF. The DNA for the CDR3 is TGTGCCAGCAGCTCCTCTGAGGAACCCTATCAGCCCCAGCATTTT.

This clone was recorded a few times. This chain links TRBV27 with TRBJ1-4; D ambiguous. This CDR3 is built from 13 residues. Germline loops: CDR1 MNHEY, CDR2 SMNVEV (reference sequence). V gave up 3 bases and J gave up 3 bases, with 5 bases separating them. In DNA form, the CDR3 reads TGTGCCAGCAGTTTGGGTCCTAATGAAAAACTGTTTTTT. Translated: CASSLGPNEKLFF.

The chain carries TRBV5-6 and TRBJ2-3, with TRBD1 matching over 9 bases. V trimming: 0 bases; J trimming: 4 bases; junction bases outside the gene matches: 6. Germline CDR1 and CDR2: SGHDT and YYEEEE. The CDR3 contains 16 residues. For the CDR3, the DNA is TGTGCCAGCAGCTTGGCGTGGGACAGGGAGGCAGATACGCAGTATTTT. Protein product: CASSLAWDREADTQYF.

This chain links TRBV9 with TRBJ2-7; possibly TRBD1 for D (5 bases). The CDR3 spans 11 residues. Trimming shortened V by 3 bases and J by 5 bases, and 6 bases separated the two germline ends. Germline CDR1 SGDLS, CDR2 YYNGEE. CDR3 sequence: CASSAGNEQYF. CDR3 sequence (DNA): TGTGCCAGCAGCGCAGGGAACGAGCAGTACTTC.

CDR3 sequence: CASSPRGGYYGYTF. CDR3 sequence (DNA): TGTGCCAGCAGTCCAAGGGGTGGCTACTATGGCTACACCTTC. The chain uses TRBV27 and TRBJ1-2; weak D call: TRBD1 (5 bases). This CDR3 comprises 14 residues. Germline assignment: CDR1 MNHEY and CDR2 SMNVEV (reference sequence). The V and J ends lost 5 bases and 3 bases respectively, with 13 bases between them.

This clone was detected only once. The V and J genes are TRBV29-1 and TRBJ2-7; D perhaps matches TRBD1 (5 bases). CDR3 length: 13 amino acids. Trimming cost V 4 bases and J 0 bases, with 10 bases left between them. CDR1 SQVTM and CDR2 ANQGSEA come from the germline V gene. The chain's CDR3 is CSVVRGPSYEQYF. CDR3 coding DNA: TGCAGCGTTGTAAGGGGCCCCTCCTACGAGCAGTACTTC.

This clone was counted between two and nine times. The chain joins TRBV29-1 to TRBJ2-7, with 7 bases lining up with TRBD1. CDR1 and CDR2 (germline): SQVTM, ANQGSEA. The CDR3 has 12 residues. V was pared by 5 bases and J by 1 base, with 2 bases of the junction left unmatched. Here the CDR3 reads CSVWDRSYEQYF. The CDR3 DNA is TGCAGCGTTTGGGACAGATCCTACGAGCAGTACTTC.

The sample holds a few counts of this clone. The CDR3 loop reads CASSLPTEDGTNEKLFF. In nucleotides, the CDR3 is TGTGCCAGCAGCTTGCCGACAGAGGACGGAACTAATGAAAAACTGTTTTTT. V and J are TRBV5-6 and TRBJ1-4, with TRBD1 as a possible D gene (5 bases). The V end lost 1 base, the J end lost 1 base, and 14 bases lay between the germline ends. The CDR3 loop spans 17 amino acids. Germline V gene lookup returns CDR1 SGHDT and CDR2 YYEEEE.

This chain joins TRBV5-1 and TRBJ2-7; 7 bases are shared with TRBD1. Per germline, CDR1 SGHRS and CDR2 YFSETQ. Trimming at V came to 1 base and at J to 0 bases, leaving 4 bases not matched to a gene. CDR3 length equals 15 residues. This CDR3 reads CASSLKPGGSYEQYF. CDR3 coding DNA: TGCGCCAGCAGCTTGAAACCAGGGGGCTCCTACGAGCAGTACTTC.

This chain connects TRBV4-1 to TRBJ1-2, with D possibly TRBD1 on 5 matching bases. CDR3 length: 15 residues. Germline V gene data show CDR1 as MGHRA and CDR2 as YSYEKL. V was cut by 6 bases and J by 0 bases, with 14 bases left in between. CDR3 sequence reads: CASSQFDSANYGYTF. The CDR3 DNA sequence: TGCGCCAGCAGTCAATTCGACAGTGCTAACTATGGCTACACCTTC.

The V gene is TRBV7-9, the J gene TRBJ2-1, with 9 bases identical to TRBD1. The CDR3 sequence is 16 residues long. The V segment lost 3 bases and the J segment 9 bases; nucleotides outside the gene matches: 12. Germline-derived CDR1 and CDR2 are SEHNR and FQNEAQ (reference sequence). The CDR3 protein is CASSFYRDRAKGEQFF. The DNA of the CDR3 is TGTGCCAGCAGCTTTTACCGGGACAGGGCGAAGGGTGAGCAGTTCTTC.

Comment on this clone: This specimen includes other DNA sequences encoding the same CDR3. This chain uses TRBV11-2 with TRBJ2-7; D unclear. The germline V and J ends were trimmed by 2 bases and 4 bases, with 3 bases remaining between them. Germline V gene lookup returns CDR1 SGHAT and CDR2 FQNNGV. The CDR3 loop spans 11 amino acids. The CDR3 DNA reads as TGTGCCAGCAGCTTAAATTACGAGCAGTACTTC. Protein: CASSLNYEQYF.

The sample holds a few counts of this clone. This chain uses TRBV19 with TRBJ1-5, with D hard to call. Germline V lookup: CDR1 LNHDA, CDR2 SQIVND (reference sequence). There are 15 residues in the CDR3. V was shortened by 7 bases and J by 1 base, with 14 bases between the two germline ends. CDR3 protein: CASIPEQGSNQPQHF. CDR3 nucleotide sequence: TGTGCCAGTATTCCCGAGCAAGGGAGCAATCAGCCCCAGCATTTT. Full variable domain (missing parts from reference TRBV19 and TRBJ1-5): DGGITQSPKYLFRKEGQNVTLSCEQNLNHDAMYWYRQDPGQGLRLIYYSQIVNDFQKGDIAEGYSVSREKKESFPLTVTSAQKNPTAFYLCASIPEQGSNQPQHFGDGTRLSIL.

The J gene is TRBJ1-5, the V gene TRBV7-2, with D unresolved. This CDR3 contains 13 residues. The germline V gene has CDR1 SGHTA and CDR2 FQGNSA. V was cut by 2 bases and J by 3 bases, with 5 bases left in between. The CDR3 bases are TGTGCCAGCAGCTTATCCCTCAATCAGCCCCAGCATTTT. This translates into CASSLSLNQPQHF.

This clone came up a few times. CDR3 amino acids: CASLTSGGNEQFF. The CDR3 bases are TGTGCCAGCTTGACTAGCGGGGGAAATGAGCAGTTCTTC. The rearrangement joins TRBV2 to TRBJ2-1; 12 bases line up with TRBD2. J lost 7 bases, V lost 8 bases, and 3 bases had no gene match. Germline V gives CDR1 SNHLY, CDR2 FYNNEI. This CDR3 region has 13 residues.

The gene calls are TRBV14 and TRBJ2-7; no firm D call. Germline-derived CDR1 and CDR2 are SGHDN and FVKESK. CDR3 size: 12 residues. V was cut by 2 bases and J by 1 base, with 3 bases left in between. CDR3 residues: CASSQKSYEQYF. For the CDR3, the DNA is TGTGCCAGCAGCCAAAAATCCTACGAGCAGTACTTC. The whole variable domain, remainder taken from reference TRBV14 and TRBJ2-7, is EAGVTQFPSHSVIEKGQTVTLRCDPISGHDNLYWYRRVMGKEIKFLLHFVKESKQDESGMPNNRFLAERTGGTYSTLKVQPAELEDSGVYFCASSQKSYEQYFGPGTRLTVT.

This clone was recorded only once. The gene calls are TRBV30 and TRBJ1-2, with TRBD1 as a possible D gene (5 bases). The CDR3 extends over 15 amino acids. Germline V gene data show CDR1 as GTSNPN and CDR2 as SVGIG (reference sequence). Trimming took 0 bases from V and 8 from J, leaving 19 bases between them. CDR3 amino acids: CAWSVGQGTPGGYTF. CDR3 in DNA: TGTGCCTGGAGTGTGGGGCAGGGAACACCCGGGGGCTACACCTTC.

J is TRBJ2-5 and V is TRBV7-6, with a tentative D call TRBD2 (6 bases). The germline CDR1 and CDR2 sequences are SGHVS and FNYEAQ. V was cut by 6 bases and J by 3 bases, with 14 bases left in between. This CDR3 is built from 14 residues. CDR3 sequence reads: CASRPPGGEETQYF. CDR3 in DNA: TGTGCCAGCAGGCCTCCCGGGGGAGAAGAGACCCAGTACTTC.

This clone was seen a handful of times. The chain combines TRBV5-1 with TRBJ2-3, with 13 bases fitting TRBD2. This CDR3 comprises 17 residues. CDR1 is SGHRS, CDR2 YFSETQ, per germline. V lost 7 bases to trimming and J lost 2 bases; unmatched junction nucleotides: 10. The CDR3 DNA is TGCGCCAGCGGCTATGGACTAGCGGGGGCGACCACAGATACGCAGTATTTT. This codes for CASGYGLAGATTDTQYF.

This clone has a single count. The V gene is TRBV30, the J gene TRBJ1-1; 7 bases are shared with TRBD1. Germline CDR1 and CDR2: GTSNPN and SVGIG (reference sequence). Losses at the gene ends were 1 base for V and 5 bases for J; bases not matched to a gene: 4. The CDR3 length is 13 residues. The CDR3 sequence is CAWSAGGRTEAFF. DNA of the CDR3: TGTGCCTGGAGTGCAGGGGGAAGGACTGAAGCTTTCTTT. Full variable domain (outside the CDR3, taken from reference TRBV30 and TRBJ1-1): SQTIHQWPATLVQPVGSPLSLECTVEGTSNPNLYWYRQAAGRGLQLLFYSVGIGQISSEVPQNLSASRPQDRQFILSSKKLLLSDSGFYLCAWSAGGRTEAFFGQGTRLTVV.

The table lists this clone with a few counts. The DNA for the CDR3 is TGTGCCAGCAGCGTCCTAGGGGCAGGGGGCGAACCCCAGCATTTT. This gives the protein CASSVLGAGGEPQHF. The chain carries TRBV9 and TRBJ1-5; 8 positions match TRBD1. Germline CDR1 is SGDLS and CDR2 is YYNGEE. Trimming at V came to 2 bases and at J to 10 bases, leaving 11 bases not matched to a gene. The CDR3 covers 15 residues.